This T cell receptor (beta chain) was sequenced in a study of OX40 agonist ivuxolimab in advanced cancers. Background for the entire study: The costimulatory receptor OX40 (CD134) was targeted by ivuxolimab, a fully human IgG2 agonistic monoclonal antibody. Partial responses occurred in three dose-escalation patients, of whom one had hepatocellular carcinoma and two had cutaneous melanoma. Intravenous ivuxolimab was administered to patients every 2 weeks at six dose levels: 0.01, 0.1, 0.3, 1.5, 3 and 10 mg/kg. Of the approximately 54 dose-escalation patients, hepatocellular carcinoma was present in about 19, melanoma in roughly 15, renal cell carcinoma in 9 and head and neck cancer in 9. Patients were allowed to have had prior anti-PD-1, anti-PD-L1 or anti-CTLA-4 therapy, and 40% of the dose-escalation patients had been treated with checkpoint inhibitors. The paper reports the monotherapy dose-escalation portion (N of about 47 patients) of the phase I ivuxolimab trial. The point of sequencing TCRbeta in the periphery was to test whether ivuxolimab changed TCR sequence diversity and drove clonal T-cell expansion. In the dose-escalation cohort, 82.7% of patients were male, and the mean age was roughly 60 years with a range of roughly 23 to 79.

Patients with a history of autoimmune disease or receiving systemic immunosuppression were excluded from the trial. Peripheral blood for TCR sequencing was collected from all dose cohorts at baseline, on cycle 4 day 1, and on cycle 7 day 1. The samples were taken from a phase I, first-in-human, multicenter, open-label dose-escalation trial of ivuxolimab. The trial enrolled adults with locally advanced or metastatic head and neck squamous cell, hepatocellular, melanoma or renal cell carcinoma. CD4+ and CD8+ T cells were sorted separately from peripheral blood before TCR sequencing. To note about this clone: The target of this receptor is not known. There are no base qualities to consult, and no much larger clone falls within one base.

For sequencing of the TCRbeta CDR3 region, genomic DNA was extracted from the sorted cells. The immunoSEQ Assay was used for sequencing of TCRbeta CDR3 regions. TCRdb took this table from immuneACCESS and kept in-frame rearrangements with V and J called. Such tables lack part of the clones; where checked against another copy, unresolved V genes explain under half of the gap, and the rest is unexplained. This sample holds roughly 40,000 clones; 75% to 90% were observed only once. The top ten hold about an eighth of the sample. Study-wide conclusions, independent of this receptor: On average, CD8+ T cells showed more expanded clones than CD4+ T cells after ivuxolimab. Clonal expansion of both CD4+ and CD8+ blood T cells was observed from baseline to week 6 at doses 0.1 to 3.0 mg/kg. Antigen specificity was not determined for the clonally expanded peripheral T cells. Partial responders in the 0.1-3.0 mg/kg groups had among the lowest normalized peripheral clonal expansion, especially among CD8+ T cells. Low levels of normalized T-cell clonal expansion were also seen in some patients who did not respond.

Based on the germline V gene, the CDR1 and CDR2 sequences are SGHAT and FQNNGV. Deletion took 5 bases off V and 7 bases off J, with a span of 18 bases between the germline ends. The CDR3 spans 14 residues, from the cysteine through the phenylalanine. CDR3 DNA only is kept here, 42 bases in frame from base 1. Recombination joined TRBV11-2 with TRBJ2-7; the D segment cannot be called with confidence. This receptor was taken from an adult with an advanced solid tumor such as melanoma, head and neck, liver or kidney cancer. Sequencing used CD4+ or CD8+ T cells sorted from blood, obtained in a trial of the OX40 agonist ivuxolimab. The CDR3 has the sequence CASSHPSRIGEQYF. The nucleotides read TGTGCCAGCAGCCACCCGAGTCGTATCGGGGAGCAGTACTTC.